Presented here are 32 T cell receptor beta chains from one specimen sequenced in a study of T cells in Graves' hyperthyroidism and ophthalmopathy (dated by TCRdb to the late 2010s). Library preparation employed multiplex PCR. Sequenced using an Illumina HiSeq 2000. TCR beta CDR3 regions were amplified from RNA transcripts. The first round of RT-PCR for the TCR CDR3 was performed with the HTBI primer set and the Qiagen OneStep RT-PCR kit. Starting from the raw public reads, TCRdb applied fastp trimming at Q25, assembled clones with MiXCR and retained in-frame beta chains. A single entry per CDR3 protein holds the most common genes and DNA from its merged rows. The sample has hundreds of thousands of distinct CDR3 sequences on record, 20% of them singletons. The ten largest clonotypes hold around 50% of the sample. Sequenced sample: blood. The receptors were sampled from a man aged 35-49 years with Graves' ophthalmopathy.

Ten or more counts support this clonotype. The CDR3 nucleotides are TGTGCCAGCAGCCCATGGGGAGAATTGACCGGGGAGCTGTTTTTT. Translated, it gives CASSPWGELTGELFF. The V and J genes are TRBV28 and TRBJ2-2; tentatively, D is TRBD2 (5 bases). V lost 6 bases to trimming and J lost 5 bases, with 16 bases between them. The CDR3 runs to 15 residues. The germline CDR1 and CDR2 sequences are MDHEN and SYDVKM. The whole variable domain, filled in from reference TRBV28 and TRBJ2-2, reads DVKVTQSSRYLVKRTGEKVFLECVQDMDHENMFWYRQDPGLGLRLIYFSYDVKMKEKGDIPEGYSVSREKKERFSLILESASTNQTSMYLCASSPWGELTGELFFGEGSRLTVL.

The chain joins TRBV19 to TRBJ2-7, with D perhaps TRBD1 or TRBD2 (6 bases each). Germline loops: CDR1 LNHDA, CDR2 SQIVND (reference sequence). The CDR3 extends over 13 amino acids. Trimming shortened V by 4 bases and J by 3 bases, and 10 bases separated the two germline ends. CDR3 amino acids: CASSRGALYEQYF. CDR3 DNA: TGTGCCAGTAGTAGGGGGGCGCTCTACGAGCAGTACTTC.

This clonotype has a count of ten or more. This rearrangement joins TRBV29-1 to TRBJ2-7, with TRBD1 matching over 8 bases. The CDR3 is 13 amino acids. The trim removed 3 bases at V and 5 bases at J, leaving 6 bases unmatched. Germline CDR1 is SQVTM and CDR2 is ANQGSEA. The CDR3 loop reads CSVDLQGDNEQYF. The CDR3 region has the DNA TGCAGCGTTGACCTACAGGGGGACAACGAGCAGTACTTC.

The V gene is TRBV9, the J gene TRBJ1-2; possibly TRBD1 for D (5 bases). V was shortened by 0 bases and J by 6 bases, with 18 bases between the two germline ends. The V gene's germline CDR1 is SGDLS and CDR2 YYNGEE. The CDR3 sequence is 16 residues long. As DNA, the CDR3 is TGTGCCAGCAGCGTAGACGGGACTATAAGTAGTGATGGCTACACCTTC. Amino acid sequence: CASSVDGTISSDGYTF.

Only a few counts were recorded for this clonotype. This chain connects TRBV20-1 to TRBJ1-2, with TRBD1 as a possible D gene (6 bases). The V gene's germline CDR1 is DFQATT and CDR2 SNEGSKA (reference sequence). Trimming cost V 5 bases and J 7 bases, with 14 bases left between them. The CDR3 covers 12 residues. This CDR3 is CSAEQGLSGYTF. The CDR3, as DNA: TGCAGTGCTGAACAGGGTCTCAGTGGCTACACCTTC.

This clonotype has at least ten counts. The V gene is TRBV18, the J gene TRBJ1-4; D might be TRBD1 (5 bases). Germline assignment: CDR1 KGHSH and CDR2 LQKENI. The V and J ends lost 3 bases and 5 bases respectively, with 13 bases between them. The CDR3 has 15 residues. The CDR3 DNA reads TGTGCCAGCTCACCTGGGACTCCAGGAAATGAAAAACTGTTTTTT. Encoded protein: CASSPGTPGNEKLFF. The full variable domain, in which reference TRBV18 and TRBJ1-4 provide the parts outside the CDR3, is NAGVMQNPRHLVRRRGQEARLRCSPMKGHSHVYWYRQLPEEGLKFMVYLQKENIIDESGMPKERFSAEFPKEGPSILRIQQVVRGDSAAYFCASSPGTPGNEKLFFGSGTQLSVL.

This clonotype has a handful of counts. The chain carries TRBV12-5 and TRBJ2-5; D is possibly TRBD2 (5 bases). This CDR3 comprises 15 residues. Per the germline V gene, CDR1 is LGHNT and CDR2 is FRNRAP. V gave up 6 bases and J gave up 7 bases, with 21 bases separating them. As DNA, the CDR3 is TGTGCTAGTGGCCTAGGAGAGAGGGCCCGAGGGACCCAGTACTTC. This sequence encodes CASGLGERARGTQYF.

The CDR3 DNA reads TGCAGTGCTAGAGATCGGGGCCTAGCGGTAACTAATGAGCAGTTCTTC. This codes for CSARDRGLAVTNEQFF. This chain uses TRBV20-1 with TRBJ2-1, with TRBD2 identical over 7 bases. The V gene end was trimmed by 0 bases and the J gene end by 7 bases; junction bases not matched to a gene: 12. Per the germline V gene, CDR1 is DFQATT and CDR2 is SNEGSKA (reference sequence). The CDR3 consists of 16 residues.

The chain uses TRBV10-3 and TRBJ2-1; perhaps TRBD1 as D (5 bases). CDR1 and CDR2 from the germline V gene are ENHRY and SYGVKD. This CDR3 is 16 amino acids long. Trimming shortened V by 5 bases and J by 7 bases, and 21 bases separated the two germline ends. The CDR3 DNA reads TGTGCCATCAGTACCTCCCCGGCGACAGTCAGAAATGAGCAGTTCTTC. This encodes CAISTSPATVRNEQFF.

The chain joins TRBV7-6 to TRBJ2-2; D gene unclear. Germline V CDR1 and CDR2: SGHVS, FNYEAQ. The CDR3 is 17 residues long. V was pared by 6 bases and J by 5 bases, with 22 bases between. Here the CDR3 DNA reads TGTGCCAGCAGGGATTACGAAGGGAATAGCCCAACCGGGGAGCTGTTTTTT. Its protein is CASRDYEGNSPTGELFF.

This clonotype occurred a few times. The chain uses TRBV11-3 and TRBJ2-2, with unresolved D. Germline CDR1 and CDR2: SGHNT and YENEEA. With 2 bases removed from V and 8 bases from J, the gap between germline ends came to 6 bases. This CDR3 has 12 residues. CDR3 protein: CASSLYGGELFF. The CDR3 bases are TGTGCCAGCAGCTTATACGGAGGGGAGCTGTTTTTT.

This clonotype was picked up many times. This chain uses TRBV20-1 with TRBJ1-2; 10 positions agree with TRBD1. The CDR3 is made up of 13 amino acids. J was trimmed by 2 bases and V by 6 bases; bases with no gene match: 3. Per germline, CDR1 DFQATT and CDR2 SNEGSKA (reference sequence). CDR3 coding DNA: TGCAGTGCGCTGACAGGGGGCAACTATGGCTACACCTTC. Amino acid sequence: CSALTGGNYGYTF.

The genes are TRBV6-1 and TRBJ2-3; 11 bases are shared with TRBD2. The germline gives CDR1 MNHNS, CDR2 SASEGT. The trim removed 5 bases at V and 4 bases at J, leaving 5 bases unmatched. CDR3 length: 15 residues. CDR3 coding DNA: TGTGCCAGCAGTTTAGCGGGGGGGAGACCAGATACGCAGTATTTT. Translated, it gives CASSLAGGRPDTQYF.

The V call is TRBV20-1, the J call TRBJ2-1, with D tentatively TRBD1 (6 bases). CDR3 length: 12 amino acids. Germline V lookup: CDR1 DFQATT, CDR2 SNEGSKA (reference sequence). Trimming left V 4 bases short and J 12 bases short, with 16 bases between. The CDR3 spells CSATETGSRQFF. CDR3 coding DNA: TGCAGTGCTACGGAAACAGGGTCGAGGCAGTTCTTC.

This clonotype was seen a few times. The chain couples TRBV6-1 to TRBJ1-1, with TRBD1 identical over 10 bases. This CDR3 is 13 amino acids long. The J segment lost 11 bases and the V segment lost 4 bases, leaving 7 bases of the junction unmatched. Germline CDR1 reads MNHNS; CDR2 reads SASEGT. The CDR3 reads CASSGRQGASAFF. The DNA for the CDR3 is TGTGCCAGCAGTGGACGACAGGGGGCGAGCGCTTTCTTT.

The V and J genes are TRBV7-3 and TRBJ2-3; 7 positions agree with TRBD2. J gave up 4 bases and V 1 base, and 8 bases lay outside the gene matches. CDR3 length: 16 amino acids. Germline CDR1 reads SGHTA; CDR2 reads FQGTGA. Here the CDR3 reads CASSLRGLVDPDTQYF. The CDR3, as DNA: TGTGCCAGCAGCTTAAGAGGACTAGTAGACCCAGATACGCAGTATTTT.

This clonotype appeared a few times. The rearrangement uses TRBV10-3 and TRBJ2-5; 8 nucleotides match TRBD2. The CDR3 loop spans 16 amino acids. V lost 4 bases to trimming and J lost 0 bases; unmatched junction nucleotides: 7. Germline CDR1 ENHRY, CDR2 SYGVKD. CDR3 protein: CAISGKAGDNQETQYF. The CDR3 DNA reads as TGTGCCATCAGTGGGAAAGCGGGAGACAACCAAGAGACCCAGTACTTC.

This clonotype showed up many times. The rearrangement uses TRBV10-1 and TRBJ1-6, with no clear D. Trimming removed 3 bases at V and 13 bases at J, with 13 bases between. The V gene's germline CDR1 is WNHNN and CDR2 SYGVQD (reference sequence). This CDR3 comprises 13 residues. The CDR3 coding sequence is TGCGCCAGCAGTGATGAGAATGCCGATCCCCTCCACTTT. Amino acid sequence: CASSDENADPLHF.

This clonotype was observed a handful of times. The CDR3 bases are TGTGCCAGCAGTGGGAACCTAGTCCAAGAGACCCAGTACTTC. It encodes CASSGNLVQETQYF. The V gene is TRBV2, the J gene TRBJ2-5; D uncertain. Germline CDR1 and CDR2: SNHLY and FYNNEI. This CDR3 region has 14 residues. Trimming shortened V by 4 bases and J by 1 base, and 10 bases separated the two germline ends.

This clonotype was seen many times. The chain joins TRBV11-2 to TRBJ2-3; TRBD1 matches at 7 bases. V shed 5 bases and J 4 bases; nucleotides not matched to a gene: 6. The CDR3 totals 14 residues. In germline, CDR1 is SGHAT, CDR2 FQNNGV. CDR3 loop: CASSPDRVPDTQYF. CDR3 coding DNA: TGTGCCAGCAGCCCCGACAGGGTGCCAGATACGCAGTATTTT.

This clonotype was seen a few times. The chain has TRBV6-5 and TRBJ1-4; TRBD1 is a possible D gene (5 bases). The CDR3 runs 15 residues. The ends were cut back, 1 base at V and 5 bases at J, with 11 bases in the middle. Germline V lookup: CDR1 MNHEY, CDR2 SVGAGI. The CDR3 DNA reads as TGTGCCAGCAGTTACTGGGGCTCGGGGAATGAAAAACTGTTTTTT. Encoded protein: CASSYWGSGNEKLFF.

CDR3 in DNA: TGTGCCAGTCGGTTGGGGACCGAGCAGTACTTC. Translating it yields CASRLGTEQYF. V is TRBV19 and J is TRBJ2-7; D is tentatively TRBD1 or TRBD2 (5 bases each). This CDR3 has 11 amino acids. Trimming took 8 bases from V and 6 from J, leaving 11 bases between them. CDR1 and CDR2 from the germline V gene are LNHDA and SQIVND (reference sequence).

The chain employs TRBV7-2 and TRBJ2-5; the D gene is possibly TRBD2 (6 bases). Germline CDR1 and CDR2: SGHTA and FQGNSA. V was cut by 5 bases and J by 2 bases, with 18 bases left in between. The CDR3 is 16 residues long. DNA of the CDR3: TGTGCCAGCAGCAACCGGGGCCATGGAGGGCAAGAGACCCAGTACTTC. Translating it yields CASSNRGHGGQETQYF. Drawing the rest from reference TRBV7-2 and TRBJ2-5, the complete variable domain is GAGVSQSPSNKVTEKGKDVELRCDPISGHTALYWYRQSLGQGLEFLIYFQGNSAPDKSGLPSDRFSAERTGGSVSTLTIQRTQQEDSAVYLCASSNRGHGGQETQYFGPGTRLLVL.

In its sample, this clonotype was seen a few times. The CDR3 reads CASSPPGGGRTEAFF. For the CDR3, the DNA is TGTGCCAGCAGCCCACCAGGGGGAGGTCGCACTGAAGCTTTCTTT. The chain employs TRBV3-1 and TRBJ1-1, with TRBD1 identical over 7 bases. From germline, CDR1 is LGHDT and CDR2 YNNKEL (reference sequence). This CDR3 is 15 amino acids long. V was pared by 4 bases and J by 4 bases, with 9 bases of the junction left unmatched.

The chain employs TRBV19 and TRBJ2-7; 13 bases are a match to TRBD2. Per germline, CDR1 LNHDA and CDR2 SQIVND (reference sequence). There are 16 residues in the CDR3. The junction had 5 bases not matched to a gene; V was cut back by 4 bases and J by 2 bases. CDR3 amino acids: CASSTTSGRAAYEQYF. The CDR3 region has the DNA TGTGCCAGTAGTACTACTAGCGGGAGGGCCGCCTACGAGCAGTACTTC.

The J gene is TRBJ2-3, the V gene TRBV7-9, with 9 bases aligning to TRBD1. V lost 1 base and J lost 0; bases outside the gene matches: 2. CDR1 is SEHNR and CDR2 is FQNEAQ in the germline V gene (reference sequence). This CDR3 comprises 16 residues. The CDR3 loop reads CASSLGGQGSTDTQYF. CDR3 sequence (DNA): TGTGCCAGCAGCTTAGGAGGACAGGGGAGCACAGATACGCAGTATTTT.

CDR3 nucleotide sequence: TGTGCCATCAGTGAGTCTCGACAAGCCCATAGGGGGAATGAGCAGTTCTTC. Encoded protein: CAISESRQAHRGNEQFF. V gene TRBV10-3 combines with J gene TRBJ2-1, with TRBD1 as a possible D gene (6 bases). Germline V gene sequence: CDR1 ENHRY, CDR2 SYGVKD. Trimming shortened V by 0 bases and J by 7 bases, and 19 bases separated the two germline ends. The CDR3 spans 17 residues.

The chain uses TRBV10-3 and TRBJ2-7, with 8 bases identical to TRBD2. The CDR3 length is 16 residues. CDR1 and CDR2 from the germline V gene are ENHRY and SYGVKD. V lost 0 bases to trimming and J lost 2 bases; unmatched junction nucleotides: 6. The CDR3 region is CAISESDGRAPYEQYF. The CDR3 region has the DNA TGTGCCATCAGTGAGTCGGACGGGAGGGCCCCCTACGAGCAGTACTTC.

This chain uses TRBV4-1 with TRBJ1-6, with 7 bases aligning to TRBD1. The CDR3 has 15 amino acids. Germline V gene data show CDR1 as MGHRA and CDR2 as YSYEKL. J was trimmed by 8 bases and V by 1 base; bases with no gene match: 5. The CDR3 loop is CASSQGDRDDSPLHF. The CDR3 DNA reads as TGCGCCAGCAGCCAAGGTGACAGGGACGATTCACCCCTCCACTTT.

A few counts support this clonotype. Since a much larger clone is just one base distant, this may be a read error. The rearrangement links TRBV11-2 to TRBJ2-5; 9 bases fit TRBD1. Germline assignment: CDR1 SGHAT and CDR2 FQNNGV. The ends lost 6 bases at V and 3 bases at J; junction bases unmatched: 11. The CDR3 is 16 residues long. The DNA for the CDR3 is TGTGCCAGCAGGGAAACAGGAGGGACAGGGAAAGAGACCCAGTACTTC. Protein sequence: CASRETGGTGKETQYF.

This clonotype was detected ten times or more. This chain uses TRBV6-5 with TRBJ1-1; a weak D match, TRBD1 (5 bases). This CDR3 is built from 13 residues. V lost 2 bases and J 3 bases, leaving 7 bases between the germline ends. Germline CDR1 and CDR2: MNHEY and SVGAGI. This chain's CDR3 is CASSYGDDTEAFF. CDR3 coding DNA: TGTGCCAGCAGTTACGGGGACGACACTGAAGCTTTCTTT.

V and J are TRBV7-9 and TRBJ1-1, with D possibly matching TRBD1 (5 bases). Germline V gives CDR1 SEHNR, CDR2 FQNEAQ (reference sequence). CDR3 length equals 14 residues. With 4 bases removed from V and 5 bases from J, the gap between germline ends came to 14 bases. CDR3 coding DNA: TGTGCCAGCAGCTCAGATGATAGGGGTACTGAAGCTTTCTTT. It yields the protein CASSSDDRGTEAFF. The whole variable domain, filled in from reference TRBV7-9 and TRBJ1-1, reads DTGVSQNPRHKITKRGQNVTFRCDPISEHNRLYWYRQTLGQGPEFLTYFQNEAQLEKSRLLSDRFSAERPKGSFSTLEIQRTEQGDSAMYLCASSSDDRGTEAFFGQGTRLTVV.